A selection of T cell receptor beta chains follows, all from one sample in a study of cytomegalovirus exposure and HLA in healthy donors. Libraries were prepared by immunoSEQ multiplex PCR; TCRdb keeps only in-frame clonotypes and omits some of them. This sample has 90,000 to 150,000 clones, with around 89% found just once. The source material was PBMCs. These receptors all stem from a woman aged 18-30 years in good health and CMV-seropositive. Each CDR3 is given with its conserved first and last residue. Each record gives: D gene, J gene, V gene, clone size, CDR3 DNA, CDR3 protein. The D gene is left open where the match is weak. Clone size is stated in some rows and not others, as once, few, many or a class when expanded.

d_gene: NA
j_gene: TRBJ2-5
v_gene: TRBV11-2
abundance: NA
CDR3nt: TGTGCCAGCACCTTAGGGGGGGGGCCGATGGAGACCCAGTACTTC
CDR3aa: CASTLGGGPMETQYF

d_gene: NA
j_gene: TRBJ2-7
v_gene: TRBV5-1
abundance: NA
CDR3nt: TGCGCCAGCAGCCGGGACTCATACTACGAGCAGTACTTC
CDR3aa: CASSRDSYYEQYF

d_gene: NA
j_gene: TRBJ2-3
v_gene: TRBV29-1
abundance: NA
CDR3nt: TGCAGCGTTTCAGCGACTAGCACAGATACGCAGTATTTT
CDR3aa: CSVSATSTDTQYF

d_gene: TRBD1
j_gene: TRBJ1-5
v_gene: TRBV18
abundance: NA
CDR3nt: TGTGCCAGCTCACGGACAGGGGGCAATCAGCCCCAGCATTTT
CDR3aa: CASSRTGGNQPQHF

d_gene: TRBD1
j_gene: TRBJ1-5
v_gene: TRBV9
abundance: NA
CDR3nt: TGTGCCAGCAGCGTAGCACCACAGGGGGCATGCCTGTATAGCAATCAGCCCCAGCATTTT
CDR3aa: CASSVAPQGACLYSNQPQHF

d_gene: TRBD1
j_gene: TRBJ2-1
v_gene: TRBV2
abundance: NA
CDR3nt: TGTGCCAGCAGCTGGACAGGCCTAGGTGACAATGAGCAGTTCTTC
CDR3aa: CASSWTGLGDNEQFF

d_gene: NA
j_gene: TRBJ2-7
v_gene: TRBV7-9
abundance: NA
CDR3nt: TGTGCCAGCAGCTTGGGCGGACATAACCCCTACGAGCAGTACTTC
CDR3aa: CASSLGGHNPYEQYF

d_gene: NA
j_gene: TRBJ1-6
v_gene: TRBV7-8
abundance: NA
CDR3nt: TGTGCCAGCAGCTTAGCGGGGGGGCTCCAATCACCCCTCCACTTT
CDR3aa: CASSLAGGLQSPLHF

d_gene: TRBD1
j_gene: TRBJ1-2
v_gene: TRBV5-1
abundance: NA
CDR3nt: TGCGCCAGCAGCTTGGCGGGGACAGGGGGCGATGGCTACACCTTC
CDR3aa: CASSLAGTGGDGYTF

d_gene: NA
j_gene: TRBJ2-1
v_gene: TRBV5-4
abundance: NA
CDR3nt: TGTGCCAGCAGCTTGATGGGTACAGAAAGTGAGCAGTTCTTC
CDR3aa: CASSLMGTESEQFF

d_gene: NA
j_gene: TRBJ2-7
v_gene: TRBV6-6
abundance: NA
CDR3nt: TGTGCCAGCAGTTACTCTCTCGCGGCCACCTACGAGCAGTACTTC
CDR3aa: CASSYSLAATYEQYF

d_gene: NA
j_gene: TRBJ2-3
v_gene: TRBV6-6
abundance: NA
CDR3nt: TGTGCCAGCAGTTCAAGACAGACAGATACGCAGTATTTT
CDR3aa: CASSSRQTDTQYF

d_gene: TRBD2
j_gene: TRBJ2-7
v_gene: TRBV28
abundance: once
CDR3nt: TGTGCCAGCATAGGGACTAGCGCAAACTCCTACGAGCAGTACTTC
CDR3aa: CASIGTSANSYEQYF

d_gene: NA
j_gene: TRBJ1-4
v_gene: TRBV27
abundance: NA
CDR3nt: TGTGCCAGCAGTATTGACAGTATTGGAGCAACTAATGAAAAACTGTTTTTT
CDR3aa: CASSIDSIGATNEKLFF

d_gene: NA
j_gene: TRBJ1-4
v_gene: TRBV7-8
abundance: NA
CDR3nt: TGTGCCAGCAGCTTATCCCACAGTACTAATGAAAAACTGTTTTTT
CDR3aa: CASSLSHSTNEKLFF

d_gene: TRBD1
j_gene: TRBJ2-5
v_gene: TRBV2
abundance: NA
CDR3nt: TGTGCCGGAGTACCGGGACAGGGGGCCGGAGAGACCCAGTACTTC
CDR3aa: CAGVPGQGAGETQYF

d_gene: TRBD2
j_gene: TRBJ2-1
v_gene: TRBV5-1
abundance: NA
CDR3nt: TGCGCCAGCAGCCTGAGCCGGACTAGCGGCGATCGGAATGAGCAGTTCTTC
CDR3aa: CASSLSRTSGDRNEQFF

d_gene: TRBD1
j_gene: TRBJ1-2
v_gene: TRBV7-9
abundance: NA
CDR3nt: TGTGCCAGCAGTACCCCGGGACAGGGCTCTGGCTACACCTTC
CDR3aa: CASSTPGQGSGYTF

d_gene: TRBD1
j_gene: TRBJ1-4
v_gene: TRBV5-1
abundance: NA
CDR3nt: TGCGCCAGCAGCCCGGACAGGGGTAATGAAAAACTGTTTTTT
CDR3aa: CASSPDRGNEKLFF

d_gene: NA
j_gene: TRBJ2-1
v_gene: TRBV7-9
abundance: NA
CDR3nt: TGTGCCAGCAGCCAGGGGCTGGGACCCGACTACAATGAGCAGTTCTTC
CDR3aa: CASSQGLGPDYNEQFF

d_gene: NA
j_gene: TRBJ1-3
v_gene: TRBV5-6
abundance: NA
CDR3nt: TGTGCCAGCAGCTTTGCTAGAAACACCATATATTTT
CDR3aa: CASSFARNTIYF

d_gene: TRBD1
j_gene: TRBJ2-7
v_gene: TRBV7-9
abundance: NA
CDR3nt: TGTGCCAGCAGCCTAGGGACAGGGGTTTTCGCCTACGAGCAGTACTTC
CDR3aa: CASSLGTGVFAYEQYF

d_gene: TRBD1
j_gene: TRBJ1-5
v_gene: TRBV5-8
abundance: NA
CDR3nt: TGTGCCAGCAGCTGGGGGACAGGGCTAAATCAGCCCCAGCATTTT
CDR3aa: CASSWGTGLNQPQHF

d_gene: TRBD1
j_gene: TRBJ1-1
v_gene: TRBV15
abundance: NA
CDR3nt: TGTGCCACCAGCAGAGGGTGGGGACAGAGGAACACTGAAGCTTTCTTT
CDR3aa: CATSRGWGQRNTEAFF

d_gene: NA
j_gene: TRBJ1-6
v_gene: TRBV4-1
abundance: NA
CDR3nt: TGCGCCAGCAGCCAAGAGGGGCTACCGGTGGGCTATAATTCACCCCTCCACTTT
CDR3aa: CASSQEGLPVGYNSPLHF

d_gene: NA
j_gene: TRBJ2-2
v_gene: TRBV19
abundance: NA
CDR3nt: TGTGCCAGCCATCGCGGATTACAGGGTGTGCTCATCGGGGAGCTGTTTTTT
CDR3aa: CASHRGLQGVLIGELFF

d_gene: TRBD2
j_gene: TRBJ2-7
v_gene: TRBV7-8
abundance: NA
CDR3nt: TGTGCCAGCAGCTTACTAGCGGCCAGCTCCTACGAGCAGTACTTC
CDR3aa: CASSLLAASSYEQYF

d_gene: NA
j_gene: TRBJ1-2
v_gene: TRBV28
abundance: once
CDR3nt: TGTGCCAGCAGTTTAGCCCTGGGACATAGGAACTATGGCTACACCTTC
CDR3aa: CASSLALGHRNYGYTF

d_gene: NA
j_gene: TRBJ1-1
v_gene: TRBV2
abundance: NA
CDR3nt: TGTGCCGAAGGGGGGAGGGTTCAGGCTTTCTTT
CDR3aa: CAEGGRVQAFF

d_gene: NA
j_gene: TRBJ2-3
v_gene: TRBV6-5
abundance: NA
CDR3nt: TGTGCCACCGCAAACGGAGGTACGCAGTATTTT
CDR3aa: CATANGGTQYF

d_gene: NA
j_gene: TRBJ1-1
v_gene: TRBV19
abundance: NA
CDR3nt: TGTGCCAGTAGTATTAGGCAGGGAGGGAACACTGAAGCTTTCTTT
CDR3aa: CASSIRQGGNTEAFF

d_gene: TRBD1
j_gene: TRBJ1-5
v_gene: TRBV18
abundance: few
CDR3nt: TGTGCCAGCTCAGCGGACAGGGTGCCCCAGCATTTT
CDR3aa: CASSADRVPQHF

d_gene: NA
j_gene: TRBJ1-5
v_gene: TRBV9
abundance: NA
CDR3nt: TGTGCCAGCAGCCCAACCGGGAGGTTAGGGGATCAGCCCCAGCATTTT
CDR3aa: CASSPTGRLGDQPQHF

d_gene: TRBD2
j_gene: TRBJ2-1
v_gene: TRBV7-9
abundance: once
CDR3nt: TGTGCCAGCAGCTTAGGCGTGGGACTAGTTGAGAATGAGCAGTTCTTC
CDR3aa: CASSLGVGLVENEQFF

d_gene: NA
j_gene: TRBJ1-2
v_gene: TRBV19
abundance: NA
CDR3nt: TGTGCCACCACCCCGGGGAACTATGGCTACACCTTC
CDR3aa: CATTPGNYGYTF

d_gene: TRBD2
j_gene: TRBJ2-5
v_gene: TRBV5-4
abundance: NA
CDR3nt: TGTGCCAGCAGCGATAGCGGGGGGACGGAGACCCAGTACTTC
CDR3aa: CASSDSGGTETQYF

d_gene: TRBD1
j_gene: TRBJ2-7
v_gene: TRBV9
abundance: NA
CDR3nt: TGTGCCAGCAGCGTCTTAGGACAGGAGACCTACGAGCAGTACTTC
CDR3aa: CASSVLGQETYEQYF

d_gene: NA
j_gene: TRBJ2-7
v_gene: TRBV6-6
abundance: NA
CDR3nt: TGTGCCAGCAGAGCTTCGACAGCCACTCCCTACGAGCAGTACTTC
CDR3aa: CASRASTATPYEQYF

d_gene: NA
j_gene: TRBJ1-4
v_gene: TRBV4-1
abundance: NA
CDR3nt: TGCGCCAGCAGCCAAGAGGACAAGTTCTCCCAAAAACTGTTTTTT
CDR3aa: CASSQEDKFSQKLFF

d_gene: TRBD1
j_gene: TRBJ2-1
v_gene: TRBV5-1
abundance: NA
CDR3nt: TGCGCCAGCATCCGGGACAGGGGCGATGAGCAGTTCTTC
CDR3aa: CASIRDRGDEQFF

d_gene: NA
j_gene: TRBJ1-1
v_gene: TRBV20-1
abundance: few
CDR3nt: TGCAGTGCTCCCAGGGACACTGAAGCTTTCTTT
CDR3aa: CSAPRDTEAFF

d_gene: TRBD2
j_gene: TRBJ2-1
v_gene: TRBV7-9
abundance: NA
CDR3nt: TGTGCCAGCAGCTTAGCAGCGGGAGCTTCCAATGAGCAGTTCTTC
CDR3aa: CASSLAAGASNEQFF

d_gene: NA
j_gene: TRBJ2-1
v_gene: TRBV5-4
abundance: NA
CDR3nt: TGTGCCAGCAGCTTACATTACAATGAGCAGTTCTTC
CDR3aa: CASSLHYNEQFF

d_gene: TRBD2
j_gene: TRBJ2-7
v_gene: TRBV5-4
abundance: NA
CDR3nt: TGTGCCAGCCGATGGGGGGGAGTCTCCGCCGAGCAGTACTTC
CDR3aa: CASRWGGVSAEQYF

d_gene: NA
j_gene: TRBJ1-4
v_gene: TRBV6-1
abundance: once
CDR3nt: TGTGCCAGCAGTGAACGGGACTCTACTCAGGAAAAACTGTTTTTT
CDR3aa: CASSERDSTQEKLFF